This paragraph covers one T cell receptor (beta chain) sequence. This sample was taken from a study of shared T cell receptors in the human thymus. TCRdb's copy holds only in-frame clones and misses some; the assay was immunoSEQ multiplex PCR. Here the sample spans some 640,000 clones, over 75% being singletons. CDR3 length: 16 residues. Trimming stripped 4 bases from V and 5 bases from J, with 18 bases between. The germline V gene encodes CDR1 MDHEN and CDR2 SYDVKM. The sample was also linked to a second study, of human thymus T cells. That work contributes: Resections from corrective heart surgery supplied the thymus tissue. Within thymic and blood repertoires, V and J gene usage appeared to be biased. Unrelated people showed highly overlapping thymic repertoires, related research reported.

The TCR comes from a boy under two years old with a congenital heart defect. The V call is TRBV28, the J call TRBJ1-5, with a possible D match to TRBD1 (6 bases). The specimen sequenced was thymocytes. The CDR3 region has the DNA TGTGCCAGCAGTTGCACAAGACAGGTTGGGCATCAGCCCCAGCATTTT. Residues: CASSCTRQVGHQPQHF. The full variable domain, completed using reference TRBV28 and TRBJ1-5, is DVKVTQSSRYLVKRTGEKVFLECVQDMDHENMFWYRQDPGLGLRLIYFSYDVKMKEKGDIPEGYSVSREKKERFSLILESASTNQTSMYLCASSCTRQVGHQPQHFGDGTRLSIL.